Each of the 7 T cell receptor beta chains below was sequenced from the same sample in a study of cytomegalovirus exposure and HLA in healthy donors. The PCR contained 60 Vbeta and 13 Jbeta primers. This table comes from immunoSEQ multiplex PCR, and its TCRdb copy is limited to in-frame clones, with some not included. In the table there are approximately 130,000 clones, around four fifths of which are singletons. The sequenced sample consisted of PBMCs. The receptors stem from a man in his forties in good health and CMV-seronegative.

The chain recombines TRBV7-9 with TRBJ2-7; TRBD2 matches at 7 bases. V lost 6 bases to trimming and J lost 7 bases; unmatched junction nucleotides: 9. CDR1 is SEHNR and CDR2 is FQNEAQ in the germline V gene (reference sequence). This CDR3 has 13 amino acids. In DNA, the CDR3 is TGTGCCAGCAGTCTCCGGGGGGAGAAAGAGCAGTACTTC. This translates into CASSLRGEKEQYF. Supplemented by reference TRBV7-9 and TRBJ2-7, the full variable domain reads DTGVSQNPRHKITKRGQNVTFRCDPISEHNRLYWYRQTLGQGPEFLTYFQNEAQLEKSRLLSDRFSAERPKGSFSTLEIQRTEQGDSAMYLCASSLRGEKEQYFGPGTRLTVT.

This chain uses TRBV19 with TRBJ2-7; D is possibly TRBD2 (6 bases). V shed 6 bases and J shed 2 bases, with 14 bases lying between them. The CDR3 consists of 14 residues. The germline CDR1 and CDR2 sequences are LNHDA and SQIVND (reference sequence). CDR3 bases: TGTGCCAGTAGCCCCGGGAGTAGTACCTACGAGCAGTACTTC. Protein: CASSPGSSTYEQYF.

The genes are TRBV19 and TRBJ1-1; 9 positions agree with TRBD1. V trimming: 5 bases; J trimming: 4 bases; junction bases outside the gene matches: 5. The CDR3 sequence is 14 residues long. The germline CDR1 and CDR2 sequences are LNHDA and SQIVND (reference sequence). CDR3 sequence (DNA): TGTGCCAGTAGTCTGGGACAGGGTGGCACTGAAGCTTTCTTT. Translated, it gives CASSLGQGGTEAFF. Combining the CDR3 with reference TRBV19 and TRBJ1-1 gives the whole variable domain DGGITQSPKYLFRKEGQNVTLSCEQNLNHDAMYWYRQDPGQGLRLIYYSQIVNDFQKGDIAEGYSVSREKKESFPLTVTSAQKNPTAFYLCASSLGQGGTEAFFGQGTRLTVV.

The rearrangement joins TRBV27 to TRBJ1-2; D is unresolved. Per the germline V gene, CDR1 is MNHEY and CDR2 is SMNVEV (reference sequence). The ends were cut back, 8 bases at V and 4 bases at J, with 8 bases in the middle. There are 11 residues in the CDR3. The DNA of the CDR3 is TGTGCCAGCGGAGGCGCCTATGGCTACACCTTC. Translating gives CASGGAYGYTF.

The rearrangement links TRBV7-2 to TRBJ2-1, with TRBD1 identical over 9 bases. CDR3 length equals 15 residues. Per germline, CDR1 SGHTA and CDR2 FQGNSA. Unmatched junction bases numbered 0, after V lost 0 bases and J lost 3 bases. The CDR3 region is CASSLATGGYNEQFF. CDR3 DNA sequence: TGTGCCAGCAGCTTAGCGACAGGGGGCTACAATGAGCAGTTCTTC.

The chain has TRBV4-1 and TRBJ2-1; 11 bases are a match to TRBD2. Germline V gene data show CDR1 as MGHRA and CDR2 as YSYEKL. V lost 0 bases and J lost 1; bases outside the gene matches: 14. This CDR3 has 21 residues. The CDR3 sequence is CASSQDRAIAGGPSSYNEQFF. The CDR3 DNA follows: TGCGCCAGCAGCCAAGATCGGGCGATAGCGGGAGGGCCCTCATCCTACAATGAGCAGTTCTTC.

With regard to this clone: The junction and the germline gene differ at one end; a read error may be behind it. The chain links TRBV7-7 to TRBJ2-3, with D maybe TRBD1 (6 bases). Germline CDR1 and CDR2: SSHAT and FNYEAQ (reference sequence). The CDR3 is 15 residues long. Here the CDR3 reads CASSLGGQLSDTQYF. The CDR3 coding sequence is TGTGCTAGCAGCTTAGGTGGACAGCTTTCGGATACGCAGTATTTT.